This T cell receptor (beta chain) was sequenced in a study of blood T cell repertoires in COVID-19. Study-wide background: From T cells, B-cell-depleted T cells, or PBMCs came the material, which was cDNA or gDNA.

Residents of 24 US areas, aged roughly 18 to 89 years, made up the participants. Which cohort a participant joined came from the clinical history participants gave. A few counts support this clone. The identical CDR3 is also encoded by other nucleotide sequences in the sample. The CDR3 is 14 residues long. CDR1 and CDR2 from the germline V gene are MNHNS and SASEGT. The ends were cut back, 1 base at V and 4 bases at J, with 10 bases in the middle. In the authors' methods: Amplification with reference gene primers provided the estimates of nucleated cell counts. Sequenced by immunoSEQ multiplex PCR; TCRdb stores in-frame clones only, minus some. V and J calls and clone size are given by that table; D and trimming were obtained from the DNA. The sample carries under 450,000 clones, about 90% recorded once.

The sequenced material came from PBMCs or T cells enriched from blood (not recorded which). This clonotype was sampled from a woman in her twenties or thirties who had recovered from COVID-19. The chain recombines TRBV6-1 with TRBJ1-2; D possibly corresponds to TRBD1 (5 bases). The CDR3 protein is CASSEGQGAYGYTF. DNA of the CDR3: TGTGCCAGCAGTGAAGGACAAGGGGCCTATGGCTACACCTTC.